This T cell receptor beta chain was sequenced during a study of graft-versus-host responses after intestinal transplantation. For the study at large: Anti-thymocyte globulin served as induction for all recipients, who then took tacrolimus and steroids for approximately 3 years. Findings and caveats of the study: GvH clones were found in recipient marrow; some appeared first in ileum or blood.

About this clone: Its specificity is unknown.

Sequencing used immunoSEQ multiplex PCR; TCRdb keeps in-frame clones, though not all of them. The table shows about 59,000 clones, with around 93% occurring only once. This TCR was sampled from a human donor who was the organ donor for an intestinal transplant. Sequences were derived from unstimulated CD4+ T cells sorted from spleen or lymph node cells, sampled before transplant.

CDR3 region: CASSQIAGGPSEQYF. In nucleotides, the CDR3 is TGCGCCAGCAGCCAAATAGCGGGGGGGCCGAGCGAGCAGTACTTC. This chain connects TRBV4-3 to TRBJ2-7, with TRBD2 matching 11 bases. With V trimmed by 2 bases and J by 6 bases, 6 bases remained unmatched. CDR3 size: 15 residues. Germline V gene data show CDR1 as LGHNA and CDR2 as YSLEER.